The T cell receptor (beta chain) under discussion was sequenced for a study of CD8 T cells in ankylosing spondylitis. Study conclusions and caveats: Made up of several highly homologous variants, a TCR beta motif appeared characteristic of ankylosing spondylitis blood.

Germline CDR1 reads SGHDT; CDR2 reads YYEEEE. The CDR3 extends over 14 amino acids. V was clipped by 4 bases and J by 8 bases; unmatched bases: 9. In TCRdb, the 5' RACE reads were re-called with MiXCR into one record per CDR3 protein. The sample has 180,000 or so distinct CDR3 sequences, roughly 11% seen once. This clonotype was recorded many times. Its cognate antigen is unknown. What was sequenced was blood, either unsorted or a sorted T cell fraction (not recorded which). The rearrangement links TRBV5-6 to TRBJ2-1; TRBD2 matches 7 bases. The clonotype comes from a male donor with ankylosing spondylitis or in good health (not recorded which). The CDR3 DNA follows: TGTGCCAGCAGCCCCGGACTAGACTCGGATGAGCAGTTCTTC. It specifies CASSPGLDSDEQFF.